This T cell receptor beta chain was recovered during a study of long-term antiretroviral therapy in people with HIV. PBMC samples from each donor numbered at least one pre-ART and at least two post-ART. At survey level, the immunoSEQ assay was run in its v3.0 version. Assay used: immunoSEQ multiplex PCR; TCRdb lists only in-frame clones, some missing. The sample has some 11,000 clones, 84% seen once. The CDR3 is 14 residues long. The J segment lost 4 bases and the V segment lost 3 bases, leaving 7 bases of the junction unmatched. Germline V gene sequence: CDR1 SGHRS, CDR2 YFSETQ. As regards this clone: Its specificity is unknown.

Notes on the study in general: ART adherence, viral resistance and therapy changes were undocumented.

The receptor was isolated from a man aged 45-60 years with HIV. The V gene is TRBV5-1, the J gene TRBJ2-7; 7 positions match TRBD1. The source material was unsorted PBMCs, sampled 7 to 7.5 years after starting antiretroviral therapy. CDR3 sequence reads: CASSWAGQVYEQYF. CDR3 DNA: TGCGCCAGCAGCTGGGCCGGACAGGTATACGAGCAGTACTTC.